This T cell receptor beta chain was retrieved from a study of T cells in Graves' hyperthyroidism and ophthalmopathy. Study conclusions and caveats: Most clonotypes expanded in the thyroid (above 0.001) were also present in blood.

Amplification of TCR beta CDR3 regions was performed using RNA transcripts as template. Carried out on the TCR CDR3, a first-round RT-PCR used the HTBI primer set. Using its own MiXCR run on the multiplex PCR reads, TCRdb lists one record per CDR3 protein. The sample yields over 350,000 distinct CDR3 sequences, around a sixth seen once. A remark on this clonotype: What it recognizes is unknown.

The V end lost 8 bases, the J end lost 2 bases, and 15 bases lay between the germline ends. CDR1 WSHSY and CDR2 SAAADI come from the germline V gene. The CDR3 runs to 14 residues. The chain has TRBV10-2 and TRBJ1-1, with D possibly matching TRBD1 (5 bases). The specimen sequenced was blood. This sequence originates from a man younger than 35 with Graves' ophthalmopathy. The CDR3 region has the DNA TGCGCCAGCGGGAAGGGACGGGAAAACACTGAAGCTTTCTTT. It yields the protein CASGKGRENTEAFF.